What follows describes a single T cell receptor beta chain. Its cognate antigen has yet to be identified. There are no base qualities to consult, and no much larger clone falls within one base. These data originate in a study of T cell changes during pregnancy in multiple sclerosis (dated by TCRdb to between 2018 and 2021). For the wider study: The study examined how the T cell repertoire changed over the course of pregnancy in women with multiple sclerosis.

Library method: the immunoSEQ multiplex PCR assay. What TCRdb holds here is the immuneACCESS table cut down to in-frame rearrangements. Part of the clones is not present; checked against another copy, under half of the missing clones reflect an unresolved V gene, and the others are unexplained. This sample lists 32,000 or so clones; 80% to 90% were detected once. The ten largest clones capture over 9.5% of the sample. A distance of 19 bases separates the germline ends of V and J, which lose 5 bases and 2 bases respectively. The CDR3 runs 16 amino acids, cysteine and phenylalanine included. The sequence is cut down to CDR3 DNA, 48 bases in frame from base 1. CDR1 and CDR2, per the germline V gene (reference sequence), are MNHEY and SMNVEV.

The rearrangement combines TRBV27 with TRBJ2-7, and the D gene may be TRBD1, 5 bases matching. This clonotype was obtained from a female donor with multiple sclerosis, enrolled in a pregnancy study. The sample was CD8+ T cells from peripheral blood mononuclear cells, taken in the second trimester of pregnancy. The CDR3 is CASSPSVGPFPYEQYF. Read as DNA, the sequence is TGTGCCAGCAGTCCCTCGGTGGGGCCCTTTCCCTACGAGCAGTACTTC.